Following are 27 T cell receptor beta chains from one sample sequenced in a study of Graves' ophthalmopathy and Graves' hyperthyroidism. The authors amplified TCR beta CDR3 regions, and they did so from RNA transcripts for repertoire sequencing. HTBI-primed first-round RT-PCR preceded second-round multiplex PCR. In TCRdb, the multiplex PCR reads were re-called with MiXCR into one record per CDR3 protein. The sample yields approximately 460,000 distinct CDR3 sequences, approximately 15% seen once. The sample taken for sequencing was blood. The receptor source for this set is a woman aged 25 to 39 with Graves' ophthalmopathy.

The table lists this clonotype with many counts. The V and J genes are TRBV20-1 and TRBJ2-5, with 7 bases that match TRBD1. This CDR3 spans 15 amino acids. Germline CDR1 DFQATT, CDR2 SNEGSKA (reference sequence). Trimming took 0 bases from V and 2 from J; bases not matched to a gene: 6. CDR3 nucleotides: TGCAGTGCTAGAGATGGACAGGTCGGTCAAGAGACCCAGTACTTC. It specifies CSARDGQVGQETQYF.

This chain connects TRBV6-1 to TRBJ1-1; weak D call: TRBD1 (6 bases). This CDR3 is 13 amino acids long. Per germline, CDR1 MNHNS and CDR2 SASEGT. With 2 bases removed from V and 10 bases from J, the gap between germline ends came to 14 bases. The CDR3, as DNA: TGTGCCAGCAGTGAAACAGACAGGTCGCGAGCTTTCTTT. Translation gives CASSETDRSRAFF.

Many counts were recorded for this clonotype. The chain employs TRBV20-1 and TRBJ1-5; perhaps TRBD1 as D (5 bases). Germline CDR1 DFQATT, CDR2 SNEGSKA (reference sequence). V was pared by 4 bases and J by 7 bases, with 11 bases between. The CDR3 extends over 12 amino acids. The CDR3 nucleotides are TGCAGTGCTACCGGGGGGGACCAGCCCCAGCATTTT. Its translation is CSATGGDQPQHF.

This clonotype was found once. The junction departs from germline at one end; a sequencing error may be responsible. The chain combines TRBV6-1 with TRBJ2-2, with D perhaps TRBD1 (6 bases). The CDR3 loop spans 14 amino acids. The V gene's germline CDR1 is MNHNS and CDR2 SASEGT. For the CDR3, the DNA is TGTGCTAGCAGTGAAGCAGGGGACATCCAGGAGCTGTTTTTT. Protein sequence: CASSEAGDIQELFF.

This clonotype was recorded many times. The chain recombines TRBV20-1 with TRBJ2-7, with 7 bases lining up with TRBD2. V shed 5 bases and J 0 bases; nucleotides not matched to a gene: 7. CDR3 length equals 14 residues. Germline V CDR1 and CDR2: DFQATT, SNEGSKA (reference sequence). In nucleotides, the CDR3 is TGCAGTGCTCCCCGAGCGGGGACCTCCTACGAGCAGTACTTC. Translated: CSAPRAGTSYEQYF.

This clonotype appeared many times. The chain joins TRBV6-5 to TRBJ1-2; 8 bases are a match to TRBD1. This CDR3 is 16 amino acids long. The V gene's germline CDR1 is MNHEY and CDR2 SVGAGI. J was trimmed by 10 bases and V by 4 bases; bases with no gene match: 17. In DNA form, the CDR3 reads TGTGCCAGCAGTTTGAATGGAGGGAGACAGGGGAGGTTCTACACCTTC. Translated: CASSLNGGRQGRFYTF.

Ten or more counts support this clonotype. V gene TRBV6-1 combines with J gene TRBJ2-5; either TRBD1 or TRBD2 may fit D (5 bases each). V was cut by 7 bases and J by 3 bases, with 15 bases left in between. In germline, CDR1 is MNHNS, CDR2 SASEGT. The CDR3 extends over 14 amino acids. CDR3: CASIKGDQEETQYF. The CDR3, as DNA: TGTGCCAGCATAAAAGGGGACCAAGAAGAGACCCAGTACTTC.

This clonotype has a count of ten or more. The V gene is TRBV29-1, the J gene TRBJ2-3, with TRBD1 matching 8 bases. Trimming removed 6 bases from V and 4 bases from J; junction bases left unmatched: 6. Per the germline V gene, CDR1 is SQVTM and CDR2 is ANQGSEA. The CDR3 runs 13 residues. CDR3 DNA: TGCAGCGTCAGGACAGGGTTGCCAGATACGCAGTATTTT. Its protein product is CSVRTGLPDTQYF.

Ten or more counts support this clonotype. V gene TRBV27 combines with J gene TRBJ1-6; possibly TRBD1 for D (6 bases). V lost 0 bases and J 6 bases, leaving 18 bases between the germline ends. Germline lookup yields CDR1 MNHEY and CDR2 SMNVEV (reference sequence). This CDR3 is 18 amino acids long. The DNA of the CDR3 is TGTGCCAGCAGTTTATCGGCGGGGGGCGCGGGGCGTAATTCACCCCTCCACTTT. It is translated as CASSLSAGGAGRNSPLHF.

This clonotype was counted ten times or more. The chain joins TRBV6-1 to TRBJ2-7; 11 bases are a match to TRBD2. The V gene's germline CDR1 is MNHNS and CDR2 SASEGT. Trimming cost V 6 bases and J 7 bases; bases outside gene matches: 8. The CDR3 is 14 residues long. The CDR3 loop is CASRPSGGPDEQYF. In nucleotides, the CDR3 is TGTGCCAGCAGGCCTAGCGGGGGGCCGGATGAGCAGTACTTC.

In its sample, this clonotype was seen many times. The chain employs TRBV12-3 or TRBV12-4 and TRBJ1-5; 8 bases are shared with TRBD1. The CDR3 consists of 13 residues. J lost 6 bases, V lost 5 bases, and 3 bases had no gene match. CDR3 protein: CASSKTGVQPQHF. The DNA for the CDR3 is TGTGCCAGCAGTAAGACAGGGGTTCAGCCCCAGCATTTT.

This clonotype was detected ten times or more. V usage is TRBV30 and J usage is TRBJ2-5; no clear D gene. The germline CDR1 and CDR2 sequences are GTSNPN and SVGIG (reference sequence). CDR3 length: 12 residues. With 2 bases removed from V and 5 bases from J, the gap between germline ends came to 9 bases. The DNA of the CDR3 is TGTGCCTGGAGTATGGGAATCGAGACCCAGTACTTC. It yields the protein CAWSMGIETQYF.

V gene TRBV28 combines with J gene TRBJ2-7; D is ambiguous. This CDR3 contains 13 residues. The ends were cut back, 8 bases at V and 7 bases at J, with 18 bases in the middle. Germline V CDR1 and CDR2: MDHEN, SYDVKM. DNA of the CDR3: TGTGCCAGCGCCAAAACAGCGTTTGGAGAGCAGTACTTC. Its translation: CASAKTAFGEQYF. Looking up the rest from reference TRBV28 and TRBJ2-7 gives the full variable domain: DVKVTQSSRYLVKRTGEKVFLECVQDMDHENMFWYRQDPGLGLRLIYFSYDVKMKEKGDIPEGYSVSREKKERFSLILESASTNQTSMYLCASAKTAFGEQYFGPGTRLTVT.

This clonotype showed up many times. The rearrangement uses TRBV6-1 and TRBJ2-7; D possibly uses TRBD1 or TRBD2 (6 bases each). The CDR3 contains 14 residues. Trimming cost V 1 base and J 2 bases, with 9 bases left between them. Germline V gene data show CDR1 as MNHNS and CDR2 as SASEGT. CDR3 residues: CASSEGGGPYEQYF. CDR3 bases: TGTGCCAGCAGTGAAGGAGGGGGGCCCTACGAGCAGTACTTC.

This clonotype has just a few counts. This sequence joins TRBV30 and TRBJ1-5, with D maybe TRBD1 (6 bases). CDR3 length equals 13 residues. Per the germline V gene, CDR1 is GTSNPN and CDR2 is SVGIG (reference sequence). V lost 5 bases, J lost 4 bases, and 12 bases lay in between. CDR3 DNA sequence: TGTGCCTGGGCGACAGGTCGGAATCAGCCCCAGCATTTT. It specifies CAWATGRNQPQHF.

Many counts were recorded for this clonotype. The rearrangement links TRBV27 to TRBJ2-7; 9 nucleotides align to TRBD2. CDR3 size: 15 residues. Per the germline V gene, CDR1 is MNHEY and CDR2 is SMNVEV (reference sequence). V lost 2 bases to trimming and J lost 3 bases; unmatched junction nucleotides: 5. This chain's CDR3 is CASSLDPSGIYEQYF. As DNA, the CDR3 is TGTGCCAGCAGTTTAGATCCTAGCGGGATCTACGAGCAGTACTTC.

This clonotype was observed many times. The V call is TRBV12-3 or TRBV12-4, the J call TRBJ1-2; 7 nucleotides line up with TRBD1. The CDR3 consists of 13 residues. Trimming cost V 3 bases and J 8 bases; bases outside gene matches: 6. The CDR3 is CASSFGTELGYTF. CDR3 nucleotide sequence: TGTGCCAGCAGTTTCGGGACAGAGCTAGGCTACACCTTC.

The chain combines TRBV11-3 with TRBJ1-1, with a tentative D call TRBD1 (5 bases). Deletions cut 5 bases from V and 0 bases from J, with 13 bases between. Germline V gene data show CDR1 as SGHNT and CDR2 as YENEEA. The CDR3 is 15 amino acids. The CDR3: CASSPWWGMNTEAFF. CDR3 sequence (DNA): TGTGCCAGCAGCCCATGGTGGGGGATGAACACTGAAGCTTTCTTT.

The chain links TRBV6-1 to TRBJ2-4, with TRBD1 as a possible D gene (6 bases). TRBJ2-1 explains the end of the DNA better; the J call may be wrong. Germline assignment: CDR1 MNHNS and CDR2 SASEGT. The CDR3 consists of 12 residues. The chain's CDR3 is CASSSAGTEQFF. CDR3 sequence (DNA): TGTGCCAGCAGTTCGGCCGGGACAGAGCAGTTCTTC.

The table lists this clonotype with many counts. The V call is TRBV6-5, the J call TRBJ2-5; weak D call: TRBD2 (5 bases). The CDR3 consists of 14 residues. V lost 2 bases and J lost 5, with 12 bases in between. The germline gives CDR1 MNHEY, CDR2 SVGAGI. The chain's CDR3 is CASSYQDSLETQYF. The CDR3 DNA sequence: TGTGCCAGCAGTTACCAGGACTCACTTGAGACCCAGTACTTC.

This clonotype was detected many times. The CDR3 nucleotides read TGTGCCACCAGTGATAGGGGGGGACGACAGCCCCAGCATTTT. It is translated as CATSDRGGRQPQHF. The chain is built from TRBV24-1 and TRBJ1-5; perhaps TRBD1 as D (6 bases). Trimming pared 3 bases from V and 7 bases from J, leaving 12 bases between. The CDR3 covers 14 residues. The V gene's germline CDR1 is KGHDR and CDR2 SFDVKD.

With regard to this clonotype: One end of the junction varies from germline; a read error may be responsible. This chain joins TRBV6-5 and TRBJ1-1; possible D gene TRBD1, 6 bases. CDR1 and CDR2 from the germline V gene are MNHEY and SVGAGI. The CDR3 sequence is 13 residues long. This CDR3 reads CASSYSMGGTTNF. CDR3 nucleotide sequence: TGTGCCAGCAGTTACTCGATGGGCGGGACAACAAACTTT.

This clonotype was counted ten times or more. This chain links TRBV6-6 with TRBJ2-7; TRBD2 matches at 7 bases. The CDR3 covers 20 residues. Per germline, CDR1 MNHNY and CDR2 SVGAGI (reference sequence). The J segment lost 6 bases and the V segment lost 6 bases, leaving 29 bases of the junction unmatched. The CDR3 DNA is TGTGCCAGCAGGCGGAACCCAGGGTTCTTGCCAGCGGGGCCCCCGGCCGAGCAGTACTTC. It encodes CASRRNPGFLPAGPPAEQYF.

This clonotype was seen at least ten times. The V and J genes are TRBV12-3 or TRBV12-4 and TRBJ2-7; 11 bases align to TRBD2. The CDR3 totals 14 residues. The V and J ends lost 6 bases and 3 bases, in that order; junction bases with no gene match: 4. CDR3 bases: TGTGCCAGCAGCCGACTAGCGGGATACTACGAGCAGTACTTC. Translation: CASSRLAGYYEQYF.

This clonotype was detected many times. The genes are TRBV6-1 and TRBJ1-5, with D perhaps matching TRBD1 (6 bases). Germline CDR1 and CDR2: MNHNS and SASEGT. This CDR3 contains 14 residues. The V end lost 5 bases, the J end lost 1 base, and 9 bases lay between the germline ends. The CDR3 coding sequence is TGTGCCAGCAGTCAGGGGCAGAGCAATCAGCCCCAGCATTTT. This codes for CASSQGQSNQPQHF.

There are many counts of this clonotype. The V and J genes are TRBV28 and TRBJ2-7; 12 nucleotides match TRBD1. V trimming: 5 bases; J trimming: 0 bases; junction bases outside the gene matches: 11. The length of the CDR3 is 18 residues. The germline gives CDR1 MDHEN, CDR2 SYDVKM. CDR3 loop: CASSTPGQGALRSYEQYF. The DNA of the CDR3 is TGTGCCAGCAGTACTCCGGGACAGGGGGCACTACGCTCCTACGAGCAGTACTTC.

There are many counts of this clonotype. The chain couples TRBV6-2 or TRBV6-3 to TRBJ2-7; TRBD1 matches at 8 bases. The germline V gene encodes CDR1 MNHEY and CDR2 SVGEGT. CDR3 size: 16 residues. V trimming: 5 bases; J trimming: 4 bases; junction bases outside the gene matches: 13. CDR3 coding DNA: TGTGCCAGCAGTAAATACCGGGACAGGTTATCTTACGAGCAGTACTTC. Protein product: CASSKYRDRLSYEQYF.